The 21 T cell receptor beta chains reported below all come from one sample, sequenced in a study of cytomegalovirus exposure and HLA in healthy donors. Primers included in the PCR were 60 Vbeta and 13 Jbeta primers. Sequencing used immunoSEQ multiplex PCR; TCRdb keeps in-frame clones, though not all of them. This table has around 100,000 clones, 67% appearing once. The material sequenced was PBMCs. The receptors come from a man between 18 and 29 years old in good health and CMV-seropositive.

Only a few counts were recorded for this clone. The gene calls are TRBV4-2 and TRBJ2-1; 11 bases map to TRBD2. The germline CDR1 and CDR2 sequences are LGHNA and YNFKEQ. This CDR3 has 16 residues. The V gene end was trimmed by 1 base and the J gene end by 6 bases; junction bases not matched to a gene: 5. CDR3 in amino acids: CASSQASGGNFNEQFF. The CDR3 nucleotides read TGTGCCAGCAGCCAAGCTAGCGGGGGGAACTTCAATGAGCAGTTCTTC.

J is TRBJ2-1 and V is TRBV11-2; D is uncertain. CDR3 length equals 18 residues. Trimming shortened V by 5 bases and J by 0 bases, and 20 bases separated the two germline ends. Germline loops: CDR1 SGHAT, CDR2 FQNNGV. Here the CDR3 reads CASSPSDPRLSSYNEQFF. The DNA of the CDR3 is TGTGCCAGCAGCCCCTCGGATCCCAGACTGAGCTCCTACAATGAGCAGTTCTTC.

The CDR3 region is CAIRAGEGQPQHF. CDR3 coding DNA: TGTGCCATCAGGGCAGGGGAGGGTCAGCCCCAGCATTTT. The chain couples TRBV10-3 to TRBJ1-5; the D gene is possibly TRBD1 (6 bases). The CDR3 length is 13 residues. Looked up from germline, CDR1 is ENHRY and CDR2 is SYGVKD. V dropped 6 bases and J dropped 6 bases, with 12 bases sitting between them.

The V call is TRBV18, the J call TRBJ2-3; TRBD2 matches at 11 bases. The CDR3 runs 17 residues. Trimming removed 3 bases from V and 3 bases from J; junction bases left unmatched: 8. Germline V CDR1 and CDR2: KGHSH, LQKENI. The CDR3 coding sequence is TGTGCCAGCTCACCGAAAACTAGCGGGGGACTAACAGATACGCAGTATTTT. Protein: CASSPKTSGGLTDTQYF.

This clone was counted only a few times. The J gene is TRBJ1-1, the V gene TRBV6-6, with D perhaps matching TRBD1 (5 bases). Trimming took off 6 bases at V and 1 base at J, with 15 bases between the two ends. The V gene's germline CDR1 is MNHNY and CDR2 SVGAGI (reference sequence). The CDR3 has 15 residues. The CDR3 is CASSSNTGTNTEAFF. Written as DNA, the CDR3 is TGTGCCAGCAGCTCGAACACAGGTACGAACACTGAAGCTTTCTTT.

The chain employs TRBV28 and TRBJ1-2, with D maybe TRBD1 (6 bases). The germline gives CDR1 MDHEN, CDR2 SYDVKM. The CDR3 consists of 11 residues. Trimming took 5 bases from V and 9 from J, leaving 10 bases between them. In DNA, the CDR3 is TGTGCCAGCAGTCCGCAGGGGAGCTACACCTTC. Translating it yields CASSPQGSYTF.

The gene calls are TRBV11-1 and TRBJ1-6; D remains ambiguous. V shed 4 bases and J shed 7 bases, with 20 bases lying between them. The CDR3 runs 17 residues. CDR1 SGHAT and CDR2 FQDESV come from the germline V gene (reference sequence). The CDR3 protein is CASSSRRGGSGNSPLHF. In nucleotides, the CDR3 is TGTGCCAGCAGCTCCAGGCGCGGAGGCTCCGGGAATTCACCCCTCCACTTT.

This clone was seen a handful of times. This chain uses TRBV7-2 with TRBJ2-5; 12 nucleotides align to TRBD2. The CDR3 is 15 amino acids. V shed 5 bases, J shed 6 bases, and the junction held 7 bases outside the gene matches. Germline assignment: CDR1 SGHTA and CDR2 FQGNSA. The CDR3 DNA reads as TGTGCCAGCAGCCCGCTAGCGGGGGGGCCACAGACCCAGTACTTC. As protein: CASSPLAGGPQTQYF.

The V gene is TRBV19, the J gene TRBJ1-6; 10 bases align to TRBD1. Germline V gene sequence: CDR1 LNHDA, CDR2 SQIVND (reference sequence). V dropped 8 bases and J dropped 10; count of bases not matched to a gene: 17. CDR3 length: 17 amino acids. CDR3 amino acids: CASQNTVDRGLRSPLHF. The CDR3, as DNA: TGTGCCAGTCAAAACACCGTAGACAGGGGGCTGCGGTCACCCCTCCACTTT.

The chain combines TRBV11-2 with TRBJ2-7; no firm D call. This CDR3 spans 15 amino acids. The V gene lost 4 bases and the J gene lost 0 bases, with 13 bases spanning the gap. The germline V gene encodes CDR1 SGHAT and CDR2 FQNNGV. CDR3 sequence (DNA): TGTGCCAGCAGCTCCCGACGAGCTAGCTCCTACGAGCAGTACTTC. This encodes CASSSRRASSYEQYF.

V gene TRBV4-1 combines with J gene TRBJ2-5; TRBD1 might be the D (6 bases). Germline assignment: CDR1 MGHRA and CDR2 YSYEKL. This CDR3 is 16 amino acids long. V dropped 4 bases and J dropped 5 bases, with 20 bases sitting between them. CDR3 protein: CASSLQGNLVGETQYF. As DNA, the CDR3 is TGCGCCAGCAGCCTACAGGGTAATTTAGTTGGGGAGACCCAGTACTTC.

DNA for the CDR3: TGCAGCCCCAGGACAGGGGACATTCAGTACTTC. Encoded protein: CSPRTGDIQYF. This chain joins TRBV20-1 and TRBJ2-4, with 9 bases fitting TRBD1. CDR3 length: 11 amino acids. Germline V gene data show CDR1 as DFQATT and CDR2 as SNEGSKA (reference sequence).

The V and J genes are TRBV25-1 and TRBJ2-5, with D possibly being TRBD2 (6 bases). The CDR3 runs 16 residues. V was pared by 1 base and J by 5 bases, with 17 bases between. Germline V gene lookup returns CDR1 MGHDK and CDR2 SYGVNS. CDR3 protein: CASSEWDWGFEETQYF. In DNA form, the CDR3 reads TGTGCCAGCAGTGAATGGGACTGGGGGTTTGAGGAGACCCAGTACTTC.

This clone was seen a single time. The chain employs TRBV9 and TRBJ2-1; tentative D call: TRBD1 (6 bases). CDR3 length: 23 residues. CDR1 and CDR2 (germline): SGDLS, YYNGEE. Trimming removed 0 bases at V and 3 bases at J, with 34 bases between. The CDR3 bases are TGTGCCAGCAGCGTAGCTTGGGGGCCGACCCTAGAAGAACAGACCTTTGACTACAATGAGCAGTTCTTC. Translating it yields CASSVAWGPTLEEQTFDYNEQFF.

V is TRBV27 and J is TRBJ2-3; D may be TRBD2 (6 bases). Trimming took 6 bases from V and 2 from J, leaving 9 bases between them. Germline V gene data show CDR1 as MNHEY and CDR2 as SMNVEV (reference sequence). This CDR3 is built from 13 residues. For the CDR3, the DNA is TGTGCCAGCAGCGGGAGACACACAGATACGCAGTATTTT. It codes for CASSGRHTDTQYF.

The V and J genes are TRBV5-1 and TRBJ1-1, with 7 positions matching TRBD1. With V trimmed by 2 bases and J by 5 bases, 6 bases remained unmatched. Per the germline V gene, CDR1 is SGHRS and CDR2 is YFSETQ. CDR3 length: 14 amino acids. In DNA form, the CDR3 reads TGCGCCAGCAGCTTATCCGACAGGGCGACTGAAGCTTTCTTT. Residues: CASSLSDRATEAFF.

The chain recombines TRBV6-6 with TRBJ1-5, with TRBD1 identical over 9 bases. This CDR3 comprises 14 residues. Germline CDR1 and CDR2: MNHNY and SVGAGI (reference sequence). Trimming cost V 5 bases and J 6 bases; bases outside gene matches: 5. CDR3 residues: CASSLTGGLQPQHF. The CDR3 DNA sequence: TGTGCCAGCAGTCTTACAGGGGGCCTTCAGCCCCAGCATTTT.

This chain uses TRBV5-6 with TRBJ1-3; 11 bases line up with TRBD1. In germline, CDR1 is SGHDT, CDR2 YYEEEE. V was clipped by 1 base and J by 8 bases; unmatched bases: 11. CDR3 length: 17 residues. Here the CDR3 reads CASSLIRTGGNSDTIYF. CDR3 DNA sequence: TGTGCCAGCAGCTTGATTAGGACAGGGGGCAATTCTGACACCATATATTTT.

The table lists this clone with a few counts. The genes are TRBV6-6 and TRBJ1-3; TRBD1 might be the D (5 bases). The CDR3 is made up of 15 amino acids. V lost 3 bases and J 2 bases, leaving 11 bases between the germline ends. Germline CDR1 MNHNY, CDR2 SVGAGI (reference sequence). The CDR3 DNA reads TGTGCCAGCAGTTATACAGGTCCTCCTGGAAACACCATATATTTT. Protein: CASSYTGPPGNTIYF.

The CDR3 nucleotides are TGCGCCAGCAGTGAGTTTTTGGACAGGGGCGTTAGTGACTATGGCTACACCTTC. Amino acid sequence: CASSEFLDRGVSDYGYTF. The chain employs TRBV10-2 and TRBJ1-2, with 9 bases that match TRBD1. The CDR3 runs to 18 residues. The germline V gene has CDR1 WSHSY and CDR2 SAAADI. The V gene end was trimmed by 1 base and the J gene end by 3 bases; junction bases not matched to a gene: 12.

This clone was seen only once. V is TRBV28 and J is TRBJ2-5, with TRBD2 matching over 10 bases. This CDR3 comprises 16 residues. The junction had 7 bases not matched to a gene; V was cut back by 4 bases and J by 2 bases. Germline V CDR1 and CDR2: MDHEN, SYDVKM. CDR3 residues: CASSSIGLADQETQYF. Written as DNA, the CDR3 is TGTGCCAGCAGTTCAATCGGACTAGCGGATCAAGAGACCCAGTACTTC.